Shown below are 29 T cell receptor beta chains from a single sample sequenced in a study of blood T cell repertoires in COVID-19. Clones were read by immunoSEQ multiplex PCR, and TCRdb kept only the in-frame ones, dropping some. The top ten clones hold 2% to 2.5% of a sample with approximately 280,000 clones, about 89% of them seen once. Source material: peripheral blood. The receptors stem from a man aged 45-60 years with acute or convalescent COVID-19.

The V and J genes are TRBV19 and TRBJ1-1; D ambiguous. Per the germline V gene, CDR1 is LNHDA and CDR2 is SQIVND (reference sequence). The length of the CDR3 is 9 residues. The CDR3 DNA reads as TGTGGCGCTGGCACTGAAGCTTTCTTT. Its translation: CGAGTEAFF.

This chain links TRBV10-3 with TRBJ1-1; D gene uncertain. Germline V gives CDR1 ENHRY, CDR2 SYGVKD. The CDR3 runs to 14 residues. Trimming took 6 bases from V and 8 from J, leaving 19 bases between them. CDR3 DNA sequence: TGTGCCATCAGCGCCAACCGGGATCACCAAGAAGCTTTCTTT. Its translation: CAISANRDHQEAFF.

CDR3 region: CASSELQSRAFGLNSPLHF. The CDR3 coding sequence is TGTGCCAGCAGTGAGTTACAGTCAAGGGCCTTCGGACTGAATTCACCCCTCCACTTT. The chain couples TRBV6-1 to TRBJ1-6; D gene ambiguous. This CDR3 spans 19 amino acids. CDR1 and CDR2 from the germline V gene are MNHNS and SASEGT. Trimming took 3 bases from V and 7 from J, leaving 25 bases between them.

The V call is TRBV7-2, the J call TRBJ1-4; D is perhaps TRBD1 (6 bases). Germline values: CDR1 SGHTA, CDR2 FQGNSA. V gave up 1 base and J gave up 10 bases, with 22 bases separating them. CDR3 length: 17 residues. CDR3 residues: CASSLVRTASRGRKLFF. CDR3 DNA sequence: TGTGCCAGCAGCTTAGTCAGGACAGCCTCACGCGGGAGAAAACTGTTTTTT. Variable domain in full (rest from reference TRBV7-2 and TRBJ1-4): GAGVSQSPSNKVTEKGKDVELRCDPISGHTALYWYRQSLGQGLEFLIYFQGNSAPDKSGLPSDRFSAERTGGSVSTLTIQRTQQEDSAVYLCASSLVRTASRGRKLFFGSGTQLSVL.

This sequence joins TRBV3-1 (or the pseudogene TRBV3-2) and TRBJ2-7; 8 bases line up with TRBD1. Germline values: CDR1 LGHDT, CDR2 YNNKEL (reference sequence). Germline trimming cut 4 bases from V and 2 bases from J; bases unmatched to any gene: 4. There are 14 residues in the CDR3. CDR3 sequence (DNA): TGTGCCAGCAGCCTTCGGACAGGGACCTACGAGCAGTACTTC. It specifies CASSLRTGTYEQYF.

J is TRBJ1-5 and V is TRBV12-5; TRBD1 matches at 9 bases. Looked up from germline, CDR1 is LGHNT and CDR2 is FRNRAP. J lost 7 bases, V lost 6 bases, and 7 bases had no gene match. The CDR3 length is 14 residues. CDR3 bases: TGTGCTAGTGGAACACAGGGGGCTAACCAGCCCCAGCATTTT. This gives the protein CASGTQGANQPQHF.

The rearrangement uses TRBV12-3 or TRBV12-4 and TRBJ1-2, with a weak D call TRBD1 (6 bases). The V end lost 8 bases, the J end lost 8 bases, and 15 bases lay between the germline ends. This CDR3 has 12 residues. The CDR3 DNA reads TGTGCCAGCCCTTTGACAGGCCGAGGCTACACCTTC. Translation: CASPLTGRGYTF.

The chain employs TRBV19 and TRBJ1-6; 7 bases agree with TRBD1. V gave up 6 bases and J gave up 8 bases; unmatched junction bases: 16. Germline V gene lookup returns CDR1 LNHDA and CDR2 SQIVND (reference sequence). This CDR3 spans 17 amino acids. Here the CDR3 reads CASRIYRGPTRDSPLHF. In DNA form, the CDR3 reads TGTGCCAGTAGGATCTACAGGGGCCCGACCCGGGATTCACCCCTCCACTTT.

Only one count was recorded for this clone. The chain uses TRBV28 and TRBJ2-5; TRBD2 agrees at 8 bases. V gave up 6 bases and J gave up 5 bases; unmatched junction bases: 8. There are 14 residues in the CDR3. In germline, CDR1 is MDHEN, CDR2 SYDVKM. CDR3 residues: CASSPGGVRETQYF. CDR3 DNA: TGTGCCAGCAGCCCCGGGGGGGTTAGGGAGACCCAGTACTTC.

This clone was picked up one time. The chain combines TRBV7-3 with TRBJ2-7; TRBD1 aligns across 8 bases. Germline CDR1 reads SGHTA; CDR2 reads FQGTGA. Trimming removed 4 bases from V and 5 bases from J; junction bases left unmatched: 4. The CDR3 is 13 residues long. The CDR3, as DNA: TGTGCCAGCAGCTCGACAGGGGCGAACGAGCAGTACTTC. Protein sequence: CASSSTGANEQYF.

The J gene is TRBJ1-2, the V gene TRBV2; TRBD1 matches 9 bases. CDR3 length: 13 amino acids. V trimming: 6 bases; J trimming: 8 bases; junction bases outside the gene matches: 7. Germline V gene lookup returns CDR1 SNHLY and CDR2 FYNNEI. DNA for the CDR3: TGTGCCAGCAGCCCTGGACAGGGGAGAGGCTACACCTTC. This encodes CASSPGQGRGYTF.

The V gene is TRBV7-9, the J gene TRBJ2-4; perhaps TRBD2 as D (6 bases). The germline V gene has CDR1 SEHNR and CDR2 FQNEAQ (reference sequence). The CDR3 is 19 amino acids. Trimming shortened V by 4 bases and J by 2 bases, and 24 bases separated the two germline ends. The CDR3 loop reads CASSSVGEDFMETKNIQYF. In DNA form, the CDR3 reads TGTGCCAGCAGCTCGGTTGGGGAGGATTTTATGGAAACCAAAAACATTCAGTACTTC.

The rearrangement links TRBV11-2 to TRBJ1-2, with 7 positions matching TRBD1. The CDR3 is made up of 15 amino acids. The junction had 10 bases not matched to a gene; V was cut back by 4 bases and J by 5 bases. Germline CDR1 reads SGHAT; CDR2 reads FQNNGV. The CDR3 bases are TGTGCCAGCAGCTCCCCCCGACAGGGCGGGTATGGCTACACCTTC. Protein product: CASSSPRQGGYGYTF.

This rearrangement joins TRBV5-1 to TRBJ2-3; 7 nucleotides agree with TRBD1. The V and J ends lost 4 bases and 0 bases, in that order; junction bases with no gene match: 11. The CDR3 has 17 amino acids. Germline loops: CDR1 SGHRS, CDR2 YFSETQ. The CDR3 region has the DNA TGCGCCAGCAGCCAGACTCCGGGACAGAGAAGCACAGATACGCAGTATTTT. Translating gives CASSQTPGQRSTDTQYF.

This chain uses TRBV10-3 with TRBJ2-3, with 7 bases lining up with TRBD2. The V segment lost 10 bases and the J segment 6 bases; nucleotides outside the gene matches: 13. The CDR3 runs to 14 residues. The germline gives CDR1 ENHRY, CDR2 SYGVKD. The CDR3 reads CATSDGLDRDTQYF. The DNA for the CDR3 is TGTGCCACCTCCGACGGACTAGATCGGGATACGCAGTATTTT.

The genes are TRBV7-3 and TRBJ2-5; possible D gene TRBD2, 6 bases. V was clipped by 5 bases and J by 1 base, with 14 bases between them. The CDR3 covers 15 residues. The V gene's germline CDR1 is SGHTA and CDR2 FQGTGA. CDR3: CASSPRGSGQETQYF. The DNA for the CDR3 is TGTGCCAGCAGCCCCCGAGGTAGCGGCCAAGAGACCCAGTACTTC. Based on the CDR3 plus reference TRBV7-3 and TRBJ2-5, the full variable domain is GAGVSQTPSNKVTEKGKYVELRCDPISGHTALYWYRQSLGQGPEFLIYFQGTGAADDSGLPNDRFFAVRPEGSVSTLKIQRTERGDSAVYLCASSPRGSGQETQYFGPGTRLLVL.

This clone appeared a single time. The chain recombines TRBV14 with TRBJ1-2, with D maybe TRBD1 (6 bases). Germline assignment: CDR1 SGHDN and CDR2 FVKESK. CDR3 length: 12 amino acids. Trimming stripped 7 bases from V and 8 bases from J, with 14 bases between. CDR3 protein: CASTPSGGGYTF. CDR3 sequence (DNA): TGTGCCAGCACCCCAAGCGGGGGCGGCTACACCTTC.

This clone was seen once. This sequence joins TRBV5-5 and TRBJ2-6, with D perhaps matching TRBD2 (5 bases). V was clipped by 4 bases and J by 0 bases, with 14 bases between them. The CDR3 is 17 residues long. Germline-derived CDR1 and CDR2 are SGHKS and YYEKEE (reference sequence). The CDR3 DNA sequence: TGTGCCAGCAGCCGGGAACCTTCCCACTCTGGGGCCAACGTCCTGACTTTC. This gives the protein CASSREPSHSGANVLTF.

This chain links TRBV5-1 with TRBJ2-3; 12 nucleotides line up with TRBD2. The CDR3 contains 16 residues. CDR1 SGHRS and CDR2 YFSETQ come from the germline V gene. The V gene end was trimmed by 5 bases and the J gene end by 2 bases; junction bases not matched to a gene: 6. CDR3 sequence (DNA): TGCGCCAGCAGACCTAGCGGGGGGGGTTCCACAGATACGCAGTATTTT. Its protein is CASRPSGGGSTDTQYF.

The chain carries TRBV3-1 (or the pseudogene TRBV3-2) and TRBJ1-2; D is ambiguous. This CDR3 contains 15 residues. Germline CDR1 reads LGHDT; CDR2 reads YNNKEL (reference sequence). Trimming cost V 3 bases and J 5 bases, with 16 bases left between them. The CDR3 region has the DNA TGTGCCAGCAGCCAGCAGGATAGACTACCTTATGGCTACACCTTC. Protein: CASSQQDRLPYGYTF.

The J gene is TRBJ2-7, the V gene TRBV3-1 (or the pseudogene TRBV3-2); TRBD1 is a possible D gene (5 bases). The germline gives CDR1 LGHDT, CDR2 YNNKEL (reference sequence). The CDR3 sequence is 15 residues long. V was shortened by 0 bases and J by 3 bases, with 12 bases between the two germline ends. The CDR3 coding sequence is TGTGCCAGCAGCCAAGATTTCGGCAGGGACTACGAGCAGTACTTC. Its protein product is CASSQDFGRDYEQYF.

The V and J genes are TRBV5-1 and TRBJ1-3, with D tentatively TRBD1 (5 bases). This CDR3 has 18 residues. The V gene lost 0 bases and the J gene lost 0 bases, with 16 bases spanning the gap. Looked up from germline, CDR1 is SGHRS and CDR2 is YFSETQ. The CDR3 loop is CASSLEGGRASSGNTIYF. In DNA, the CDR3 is TGCGCCAGCAGCTTGGAGGGCGGCAGGGCCTCCTCTGGAAACACCATATATTTT.

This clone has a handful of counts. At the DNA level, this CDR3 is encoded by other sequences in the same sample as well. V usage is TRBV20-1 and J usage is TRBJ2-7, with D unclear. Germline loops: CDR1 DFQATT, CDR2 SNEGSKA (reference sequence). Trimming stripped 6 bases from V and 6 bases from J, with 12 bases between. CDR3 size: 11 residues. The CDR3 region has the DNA TGCAGTGCCCGGAGTGGGTTCGAGCAGTACTTC. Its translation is CSARSGFEQYF.

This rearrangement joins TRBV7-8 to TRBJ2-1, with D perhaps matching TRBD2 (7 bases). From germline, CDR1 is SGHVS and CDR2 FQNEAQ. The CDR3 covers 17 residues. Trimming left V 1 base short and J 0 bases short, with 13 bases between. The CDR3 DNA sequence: TGTGCCAGCAGCTTAGATCGGGGGGCCCCCTCCTACAATGAGCAGTTCTTC. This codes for CASSLDRGAPSYNEQFF.

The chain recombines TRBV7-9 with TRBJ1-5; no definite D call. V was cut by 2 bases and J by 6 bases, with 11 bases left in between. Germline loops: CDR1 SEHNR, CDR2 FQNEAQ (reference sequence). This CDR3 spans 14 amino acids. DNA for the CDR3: TGTGCCAGCAGCTTACAACCTAGCCGTCAGCCCCAGCATTTT. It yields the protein CASSLQPSRQPQHF.

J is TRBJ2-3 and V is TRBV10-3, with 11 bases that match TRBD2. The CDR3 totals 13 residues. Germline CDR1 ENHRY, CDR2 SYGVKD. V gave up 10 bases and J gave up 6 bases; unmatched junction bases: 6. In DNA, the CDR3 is TGTGCCAGTCTAGCGGGGGGTTCGGATACGCAGTATTTT. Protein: CASLAGGSDTQYF.

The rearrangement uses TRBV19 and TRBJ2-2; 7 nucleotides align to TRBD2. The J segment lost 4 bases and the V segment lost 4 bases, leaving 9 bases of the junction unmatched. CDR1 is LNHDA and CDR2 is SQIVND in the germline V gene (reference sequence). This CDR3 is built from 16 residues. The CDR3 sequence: CASSTDRDYTTGELFF. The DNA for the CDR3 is TGTGCCAGTAGTACCGACCGGGACTACACCACCGGGGAGCTGTTTTTT.

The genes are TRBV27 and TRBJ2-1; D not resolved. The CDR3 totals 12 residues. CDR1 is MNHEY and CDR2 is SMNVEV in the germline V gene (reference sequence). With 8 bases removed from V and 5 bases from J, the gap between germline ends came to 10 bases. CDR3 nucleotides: TGTGCCAGCGCGGTTACTCACAATGAGCAGTTCTTC. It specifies CASAVTHNEQFF.

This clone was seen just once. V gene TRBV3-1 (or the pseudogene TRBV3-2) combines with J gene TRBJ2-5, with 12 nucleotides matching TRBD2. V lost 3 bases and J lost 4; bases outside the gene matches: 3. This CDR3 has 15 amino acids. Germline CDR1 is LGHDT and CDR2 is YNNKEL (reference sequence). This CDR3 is CASSQETSGGETQYF. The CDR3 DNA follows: TGTGCCAGCAGCCAGGAGACTAGCGGGGGAGAGACCCAGTACTTC.